This TCR beta chain was sequenced for a study of blood T cell repertoires in COVID-19. Living in 24 US areas, the participants were between roughly 18 and 89 years of age. Cohorts were assigned according to the clinical history that participants reported. Deletions cut 4 bases from V and 4 bases from J, with 13 bases between. The germline V gene has CDR1 SQVTM and CDR2 ANQGSEA. The CDR3 is 13 amino acids. TCRdb keeps only in-frame clones here, not all; method: immunoSEQ multiplex PCR. Of fewer than 200,000 clones listed, about four fifths are singletons. The sequencing sample was made of PBMCs or T cells enriched from blood (not recorded which). The sequence was obtained from a middle-aged man who had recovered from COVID-19. This chain uses TRBV29-1 with TRBJ1-1; the D is unclear. CDR3 protein: CSVAYGGGTEAFF. The CDR3 DNA is TGCAGCGTTGCGTATGGCGGCGGCACTGAAGCTTTCTTT.